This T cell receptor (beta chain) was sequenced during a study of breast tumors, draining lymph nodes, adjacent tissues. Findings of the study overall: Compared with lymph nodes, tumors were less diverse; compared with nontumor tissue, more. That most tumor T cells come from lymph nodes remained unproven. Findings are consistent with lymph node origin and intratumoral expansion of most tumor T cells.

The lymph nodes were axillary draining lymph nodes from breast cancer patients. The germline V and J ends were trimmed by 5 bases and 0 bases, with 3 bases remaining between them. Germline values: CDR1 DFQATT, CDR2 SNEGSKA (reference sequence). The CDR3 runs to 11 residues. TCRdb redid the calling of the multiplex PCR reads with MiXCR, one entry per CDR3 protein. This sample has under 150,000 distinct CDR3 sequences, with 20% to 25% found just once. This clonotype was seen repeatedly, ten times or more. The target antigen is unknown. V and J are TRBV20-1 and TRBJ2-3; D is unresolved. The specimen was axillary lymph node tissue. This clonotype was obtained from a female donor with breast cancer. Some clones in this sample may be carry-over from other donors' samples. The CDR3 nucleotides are TGCAGTGCTTATAGCACAGATACGCAGTATTTT. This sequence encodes CSAYSTDTQYF.